The 23 T cell receptor beta chains below all came from one sample that was sequenced in a study of blood T cell repertoires in COVID-19. The table came from immunoSEQ multiplex PCR; TCRdb's copy has only in-frame clones and leaves some out. The table has a few hundred thousand clones, more than 80% seen once. The sequenced sample was PBMCs or T cells enriched from blood (not recorded which). These receptors were obtained from a man aged 18 to 29 who had recovered from COVID-19.

The gene calls are TRBV3-1 (or the pseudogene TRBV3-2) and TRBJ1-2; 9 nucleotides match TRBD1. CDR3 length: 15 amino acids. J gave up 4 bases and V 1 base, and 4 bases lay outside the gene matches. Germline CDR1 is LGHDT and CDR2 is YNNKEL (reference sequence). CDR3 DNA sequence: TGTGCCAGCAGCCAAGCGGTGGGACAGGGCTATGGCTACACCTTC. It codes for CASSQAVGQGYGYTF.

Only one count was recorded for this clone. This chain connects TRBV9 to TRBJ2-1, with TRBD2 matching 7 bases. Germline CDR1 is SGDLS and CDR2 is YYNGEE. The CDR3 spans 16 residues. The V segment lost 0 bases and the J segment 4 bases; nucleotides outside the gene matches: 7. The CDR3 region is CASSVGGGSSYNEQFF. Here the CDR3 DNA reads TGTGCCAGCAGCGTAGGGGGCGGGAGCTCTTACAATGAGCAGTTCTTC.

The chain uses TRBV5-5 and TRBJ2-5, with a tentative D call TRBD2 (5 bases). Germline values: CDR1 SGHKS, CDR2 YYEKEE (reference sequence). This CDR3 comprises 14 residues. V shed 0 bases and J shed 1 base, with 7 bases lying between them. DNA of the CDR3: TGTGCCAGCAGCTTGGGGCTAGCCCAAGAGACCCAGTACTTC. Protein sequence: CASSLGLAQETQYF. Complete variable domain (other parts from reference TRBV5-5 and TRBJ2-5): DAGVTQSPTHLIKTRGQQVTLRCSPISGHKSVSWYQQVLGQGPQFIFQYYEKEERGRGNFPDRFSARQFPNYSSELNVNALLLGDSALYLCASSLGLAQETQYFGPGTRLLVL.

The rearrangement joins TRBV12-5 to TRBJ2-7; weak D call: TRBD2 (6 bases). The CDR3 loop spans 15 amino acids. Germline CDR1 LGHNT, CDR2 FRNRAP. V gave up 0 bases and J gave up 0 bases, with 9 bases separating them. The chain's CDR3 is CASGLVGGFSYEQYF. The CDR3 coding sequence is TGTGCTAGTGGTTTGGTTGGGGGGTTCTCCTACGAGCAGTACTTC.

The chain recombines TRBV18 with TRBJ2-5; 7 bases agree with TRBD2. Losses at the gene ends were 4 bases for V and 4 bases for J; bases not matched to a gene: 6. Germline V gives CDR1 KGHSH, CDR2 LQKENI. The CDR3 sequence is 14 residues long. This chain's CDR3 is CASSLSSGRETQYF. CDR3 nucleotides: TGTGCCAGCTCACTTTCTAGCGGACGAGAGACCCAGTACTTC. Supplemented by reference TRBV18 and TRBJ2-5, the full variable domain reads NAGVMQNPRHLVRRRGQEARLRCSPMKGHSHVYWYRQLPEEGLKFMVYLQKENIIDESGMPKERFSAEFPKEGPSILRIQQVVRGDSAAYFCASSLSSGRETQYFGPGTRLLVL.

This chain connects TRBV27 to TRBJ1-6; unclear D gene. Germline assignment: CDR1 MNHEY and CDR2 SMNVEV (reference sequence). This CDR3 is built from 14 residues. Trimming left V 2 bases short and J 6 bases short, with 8 bases between. The CDR3 sequence is CASSLGGPNSPLHF. CDR3 in DNA: TGTGCCAGCAGTTTAGGAGGGCCTAATTCACCCCTCCACTTT.

The rearrangement links TRBV5-1 to TRBJ2-1; 7 bases map to TRBD1. CDR1 and CDR2 (germline): SGHRS, YFSETQ. This CDR3 spans 15 amino acids. J was trimmed by 0 bases and V by 7 bases; bases with no gene match: 7. The CDR3 protein is CASGSQGYSYNEQFF. The CDR3 nucleotides read TGCGCCAGCGGATCACAGGGGTACTCCTACAATGAGCAGTTCTTC.

J is TRBJ2-5 and V is TRBV11-3, with TRBD1 matching over 9 bases. CDR3 length: 15 residues. Trimming cost V 1 base and J 2 bases; bases outside gene matches: 2. Per the germline V gene, CDR1 is SGHNT and CDR2 is YENEEA. The CDR3, as DNA: TGTGCCAGCAGCTTAGGGGGACAGGGACAAGAGACCCAGTACTTC. This gives the protein CASSLGGQGQETQYF. The whole variable domain, remainder taken from reference TRBV11-3 and TRBJ2-5, is EAGVVQSPRYKIIEKKQPVAFWCNPISGHNTLYWYLQNLGQGPELLIRYENEEAVDDSQLPKDRFSAERLKGVDSTLKIQPAELGDSAVYLCASSLGGQGQETQYFGPGTRLLVL.

This clone was seen once. This specimen includes other DNA sequences encoding the same CDR3. The V and J genes are TRBV5-1 and TRBJ2-3; no clear D gene. The CDR3 is made up of 14 amino acids. V lost 4 bases, J lost 0 bases, and 9 bases lay in between. Germline assignment: CDR1 SGHRS and CDR2 YFSETQ. CDR3 DNA sequence: TGCGCCAGCAGCCCAGGTACTAGCACAGATACGCAGTATTTT. This translates into CASSPGTSTDTQYF.

Only one count was recorded for this clone. This chain uses TRBV6-5 with TRBJ2-1; TRBD1 matches 8 bases. The length of the CDR3 is 14 residues. Germline V gene sequence: CDR1 MNHEY, CDR2 SVGAGI. V dropped 6 bases and J dropped 9; count of bases not matched to a gene: 10. As DNA, the CDR3 is TGTGCCAGCAGCCCGGCCACAGGGGGTGGTGAGCAGTTCTTC. Translating it yields CASSPATGGGEQFF.

CDR3 residues: CASSQSTVNNSPLHF. The CDR3 region has the DNA TGTGCCAGCAGCCAAAGCACGGTGAATAATTCACCCCTCCACTTT. V and J are TRBV4-2 and TRBJ1-6; D is unresolved. The CDR3 has 15 amino acids. V was pared by 2 bases and J by 5 bases, with 10 bases between. Germline-derived CDR1 and CDR2 are LGHNA and YNFKEQ.

V usage is TRBV11-2 and J usage is TRBJ2-1; maybe TRBD1 (5 bases). CDR3 length equals 17 residues. Germline V lookup: CDR1 SGHAT, CDR2 FQNNGV. Deletions cut 1 base from V and 1 base from J, with 14 bases between. CDR3 coding DNA: TGTGCCAGCAGCTTAGCCCCTCCGACAGCATCCTACAATGAGCAGTTCTTC. This encodes CASSLAPPTASYNEQFF.

This sequence joins TRBV12-3 or TRBV12-4 and TRBJ2-5; D unresolved. V was pared by 5 bases and J by 5 bases, with 9 bases between. The CDR3 is 12 amino acids. As DNA, the CDR3 is TGTGCCAGCAGTGAGAGATTGGAGACCCAGTACTTC. Amino acid sequence: CASSERLETQYF.

This clone was observed a single time. The gene calls are TRBV5-1 and TRBJ2-5; TRBD2 agrees at 7 bases. The germline V gene has CDR1 SGHRS and CDR2 YFSETQ. Trimming took 1 base from V and 1 from J; bases not matched to a gene: 1. The CDR3 has 14 amino acids. The CDR3: CASSLRTSQETQYF. The CDR3 coding sequence is TGCGCCAGCAGCTTGAGGACTAGCCAAGAGACCCAGTACTTC.

As concerns this clone: One end of the junction varies from germline; a read error may be responsible. The chain carries TRBV10-2 and TRBJ2-5; tentative D call: TRBD1 (6 bases). The CDR3 consists of 15 residues. In germline, CDR1 is WSHSY, CDR2 SAAADI. The CDR3 sequence is CASCEPGARGETQYF. The CDR3 DNA reads TGCGCCAGCTGTGAACCAGGGGCTCGGGGAGAGACCCAGTACTTC.

Worth noting for this clone: Other DNA variants within this sample encode the same CDR3. The chain employs TRBV7-9 and TRBJ2-7; TRBD1 might be the D (7 bases). With 1 base removed from V and 7 bases from J, the gap between germline ends came to 11 bases. The germline V gene has CDR1 SEHNR and CDR2 FQNEAQ (reference sequence). CDR3 size: 13 residues. CDR3 DNA: TGTGCCAGCAGCTTAGAGGGGGCGGGAGAGCAGTACTTC. The encoded protein is CASSLEGAGEQYF. Variable domain in full (rest from reference TRBV7-9 and TRBJ2-7): DTGVSQNPRHKITKRGQNVTFRCDPISEHNRLYWYRQTLGQGPEFLTYFQNEAQLEKSRLLSDRFSAERPKGSFSTLEIQRTEQGDSAMYLCASSLEGAGEQYFGPGTRLTVT.

The genes are TRBV9 and TRBJ2-2; D possibly corresponds to TRBD2 (6 bases). CDR3 size: 16 residues. Germline CDR1 and CDR2: SGDLS and YYNGEE. The germline V and J ends were trimmed by 0 bases and 4 bases, with 13 bases remaining between them. The CDR3 region is CASSVAGGPITGELFF. CDR3 nucleotide sequence: TGTGCCAGCAGCGTAGCCGGGGGTCCTATCACCGGGGAGCTGTTTTTT. The entire variable domain, with the rest obtained from reference TRBV9 and TRBJ2-2, is as follows: DSGVTQTPKHLITATGQRVTLRCSPRSGDLSVYWYQQSLDQGLQFLIQYYNGEERAKGNILERFSAQQFPDLHSELNLSSLELGDSALYFCASSVAGGPITGELFFGEGSRLTVL.

This clone was observed a single time. The chain is built from TRBV5-4 and TRBJ2-5; TRBD1 might be the D (6 bases). The germline V and J ends were trimmed by 4 bases and 1 base, with 8 bases remaining between them. The CDR3 extends over 13 amino acids. Germline V lookup: CDR1 SGHNT, CDR2 YYREEE (reference sequence). CDR3 amino acids: CASSVDSQETQYF. As DNA, the CDR3 is TGTGCCAGCAGCGTGGACAGCCAAGAGACCCAGTACTTC.

CDR3 sequence reads: CASSYLAGRNEKLFF. The CDR3 DNA reads as TGTGCCAGCAGCTATTTGGCAGGGAGGAATGAAAAACTGTTTTTT. This sequence joins TRBV5-5 and TRBJ1-4; D possibly corresponds to TRBD1 (5 bases). The V gene lost 3 bases and the J gene lost 5 bases, with 14 bases spanning the gap. Germline V CDR1 and CDR2: SGHKS, YYEKEE (reference sequence). The CDR3 spans 15 residues.

The chain employs TRBV19 and TRBJ1-2; 9 bases are shared with TRBD1. The CDR3 is 15 residues long. Germline CDR1 LNHDA, CDR2 SQIVND (reference sequence). The V and J ends lost 6 bases and 4 bases, in that order; junction bases with no gene match: 9. The CDR3 region has the DNA TGTGCCAGTAGGCGTGGACAGGGGAACCGCTATGGCTACACCTTC. It specifies CASRRGQGNRYGYTF.

The CDR3, as DNA: TGCGCCAGCAGCCCACCGGTCCTCCAGGGCCAAGGCTACACCTTC. Protein sequence: CASSPPVLQGQGYTF. The chain has TRBV4-1 and TRBJ1-2, with D possibly being TRBD1 (5 bases). Trimming removed 4 bases from V and 8 bases from J, with 20 bases in between. CDR1 is MGHRA, CDR2 YSYEKL, per germline. The CDR3 runs to 15 residues.

As DNA, the CDR3 is TGTGCCAGCAGCCTCGTACAGGGGGCGCAGAATGAGCAGTTCTTC. Translating gives CASSLVQGAQNEQFF. The rearrangement joins TRBV7-3 to TRBJ2-1, with TRBD1 matching over 9 bases. Unmatched junction bases numbered 9, after V lost 5 bases and J lost 7 bases. Germline V gene sequence: CDR1 SGHTA, CDR2 FQGTGA. This CDR3 has 15 residues.

The J gene is TRBJ2-2, the V gene TRBV14; a weak D match, TRBD2 (7 bases). The CDR3 consists of 17 residues. In germline, CDR1 is SGHDN, CDR2 FVKESK. The V end was cut by 4 bases, the J end by 3 bases, with 18 bases between. CDR3 nucleotides: TGTGCCAGCAGCCCTATTTTGGGGGGGCCCTACACCGGGGAGCTGTTTTTT. Amino acid sequence: CASSPILGGPYTGELFF.